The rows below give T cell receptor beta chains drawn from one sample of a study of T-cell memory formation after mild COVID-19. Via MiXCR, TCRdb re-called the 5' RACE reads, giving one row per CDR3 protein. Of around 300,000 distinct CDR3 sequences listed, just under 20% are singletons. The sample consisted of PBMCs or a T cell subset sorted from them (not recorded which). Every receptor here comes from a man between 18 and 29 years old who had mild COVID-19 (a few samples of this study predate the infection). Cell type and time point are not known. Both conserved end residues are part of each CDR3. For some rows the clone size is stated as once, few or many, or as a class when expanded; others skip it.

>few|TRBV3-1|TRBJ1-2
CASSQVTGSYNYGYTF
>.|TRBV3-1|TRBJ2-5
CASSSGLAAVQETQYF
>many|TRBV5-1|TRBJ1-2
CASSFGGSGYGYTF
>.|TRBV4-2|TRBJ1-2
CASSTGGHYGYTF
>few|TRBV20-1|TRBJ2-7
CSARVIGGFSYEQYF
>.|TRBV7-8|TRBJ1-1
CDSTPKLRGYTEAFF
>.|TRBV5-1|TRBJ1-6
CASSFREQGNSPLHF
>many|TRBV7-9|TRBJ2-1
CASRREEGNEQFF
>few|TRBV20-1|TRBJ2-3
CSASRLAGGSTDTQYF
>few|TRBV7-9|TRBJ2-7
CAIDVGGLRQTAYEQYF
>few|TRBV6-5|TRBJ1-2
CASSYSTGRRDGYTF
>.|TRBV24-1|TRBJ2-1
CATSDPRVTYNEQFF
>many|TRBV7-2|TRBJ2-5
CASSAGNFEAETQYF
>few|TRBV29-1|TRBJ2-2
CSSRGGRTGELFF
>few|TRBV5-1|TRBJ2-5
CASRHITGVETQYF